This T cell receptor beta chain derives from a study of control samples from healthy donors and cancer patients. Data came from immunoSEQ multiplex PCR; TCRdb stores just in-frame clones and leaves some out. Of 120,000 to 150,000 clones listed, around 90% are singletons. Per the germline V gene, CDR1 is SGHRS and CDR2 is YFSETQ. The CDR3 is 15 amino acids. Trimming left V 0 bases short and J 3 bases short, with 10 bases between. This chain connects TRBV5-1 to TRBJ1-3; a weak D match, TRBD1 (5 bases). Sequencing was performed on blood. The receptor was derived from a man in his thirties or forties in good health. The CDR3 region is CASSLESGHGNTIYF. CDR3 nucleotide sequence: TGCGCCAGCAGCTTGGAGTCAGGACATGGAAACACCATATATTTT.